These 10 T cell receptor beta chains share one sample of origin, sequenced in a study of blood T cell repertoires in COVID-19. Sequencing was performed with immunoSEQ multiplex PCR; in TCRdb, only in-frame clones are kept and a portion is missing. The table lists about 140,000 clones, over 65% of them singletons. The material sequenced was peripheral blood. All receptors derive from a woman of 80 years or more with active or convalescent COVID-19.

The chain joins TRBV10-2 to TRBJ1-1; D is perhaps TRBD1 (5 bases). The germline V gene encodes CDR1 WSHSY and CDR2 SAAADI. The CDR3 totals 14 residues. Trimming took off 6 bases at V and 1 base at J, with 12 bases between the two ends. The CDR3: CASRDTWQNTEAFF. CDR3 bases: TGCGCCAGCAGGGACACCTGGCAGAACACTGAAGCTTTCTTT.

The chain employs TRBV27 and TRBJ2-1, with D possibly matching TRBD2 (6 bases). V was shortened by 4 bases and J by 9 bases, with 13 bases between the two germline ends. The CDR3 covers 13 residues. Germline V CDR1 and CDR2: MNHEY, SMNVEV (reference sequence). The CDR3 spells CASSSRGSPEQFF. For the CDR3, the DNA is TGTGCCAGCAGTTCACGGGGGAGTCCTGAGCAGTTCTTC.

The chain is built from TRBV4-1 and TRBJ2-3, with D unclear. With 0 bases removed from V and 0 bases from J, the gap between germline ends came to 13 bases. Germline-derived CDR1 and CDR2 are MGHRA and YSYEKL. This CDR3 has 17 amino acids. The DNA of the CDR3 is TGCGCCAGCAGCCAAGATGGTGGCGGCCCGAGCACAGATACGCAGTATTTT. Translation: CASSQDGGGPSTDTQYF.

This clone occurred a few times. The V and J genes are TRBV19 and TRBJ1-1; D perhaps matches TRBD1 (6 bases). V was cut by 6 bases and J by 5 bases, with 16 bases left in between. Germline V gene data show CDR1 as LNHDA and CDR2 as SQIVND (reference sequence). The CDR3 is 14 residues long. CDR3: CASSIRGAGTEAFF. CDR3 in DNA: TGTGCCAGTAGCATTCGGGGGGCGGGGACTGAAGCTTTCTTT.

A single count supports this clone. CDR3 in DNA: TGTGCCAGCACCTCTTTTCGGAGGCTGAGTGAGCAGTTCTTC. Its translation: CASTSFRRLSEQFF. This rearrangement joins TRBV28 to TRBJ2-1; possibly TRBD2 for D (5 bases). CDR3 size: 14 residues. Trimming cost V 7 bases and J 9 bases, with 19 bases left between them. Germline CDR1 reads MDHEN; CDR2 reads SYDVKM.

This clone was found a few times. The gene calls are TRBV7-2 and TRBJ2-7, with 10 bases identical to TRBD2. CDR3 length equals 14 residues. Germline V gene lookup returns CDR1 SGHTA and CDR2 FQGNSA. Unmatched junction bases numbered 10, after V lost 8 bases and J lost 6 bases. The CDR3 sequence: CASEAGGPVSEQYF. CDR3 nucleotides: TGTGCCAGCGAAGCGGGGGGGCCTGTCAGCGAGCAGTACTTC.

The rearrangement uses TRBV9 and TRBJ1-4; a possible D gene is TRBD1 (5 bases). Trimming cost V 9 bases and J 13 bases, with 31 bases left between them. The CDR3 runs 16 residues. Germline CDR1 is SGDLS and CDR2 is YYNGEE. The CDR3 here is CAINYGGTAGVCALFF. CDR3 nucleotides: TGTGCCATCAACTATGGAGGGACCGCAGGCGTCTGCGCACTGTTTTTT.

The V call is TRBV7-9, the J call TRBJ2-1; possible D gene TRBD2, 5 bases. The CDR3 is made up of 17 amino acids. The germline CDR1 and CDR2 sequences are SEHNR and FQNEAQ (reference sequence). The V and J ends lost 3 bases and 1 base respectively, with 16 bases between them. The chain's CDR3 is CASSFTGVQLSYNEQFF. The CDR3 region has the DNA TGTGCCAGCAGCTTTACCGGGGTCCAACTTTCCTACAATGAGCAGTTCTTC.

This rearrangement joins TRBV5-4 to TRBJ1-4, with 7 bases fitting TRBD1. With 4 bases clipped from V and 3 bases from J, the junction kept 9 bases outside the gene matches. Looked up from germline, CDR1 is SGHNT and CDR2 is YYREEE (reference sequence). CDR3 length: 16 residues. The CDR3 bases are TGTGCCAGCAGCCTCCGAGGACAGGTGGCTAATGAAAAACTGTTTTTT. The encoded protein is CASSLRGQVANEKLFF.

The genes are TRBV18 and TRBJ1-2; D gene uncertain. Germline CDR1 KGHSH, CDR2 LQKENI. The V and J ends lost 4 bases and 7 bases respectively, with 7 bases between them. The CDR3 runs 11 residues. The CDR3 loop is CASSQLRGYTF. CDR3 in DNA: TGTGCCAGCTCACAGTTGCGTGGCTACACCTTC.